The clone carrying this T cell receptor (beta chain) occurred many times. Its antigen is as yet unknown. The data were taken from a study of T-cell reconstitution after alpha-beta-depleted transplantation in children. Points from the study as a whole: For some patients, TCRbeta diversity was high at day 60 because of recipient T cells and thymic progenitors that survived. T-cell numbers and diversity one year post-transplant derived largely from freshly generated T cells. Several hundred expanded graft clones reportedly supplied alpha-beta T cells about two months after transplant.

TCRbeta library construction was performed incorporating unique molecular identifiers. TCRdb re-derived calls from the PCR reads in MiXCR, one entry per CDR3 protein. The repertoire consists of around 300,000 distinct CDR3 sequences, with 10% occurring once and the leading ten covering approximately 7%. Germline values: CDR1 SGHAT, CDR2 FQNNGV. The CDR3 runs 14 residues. Trimming shortened V by 5 bases and J by 5 bases, and 12 bases separated the two germline ends. This clonotype was obtained from a boy younger than two with acute myeloid leukemia, due to receive a stem cell transplant. The chain carries TRBV11-2 and TRBJ2-2; D is unclear. The specimen comprised PBMCs, sampled before TCRalphabeta/CD19-depleted stem cell transplant. CDR3 nucleotide sequence: TGTGCCAGCAGCACCCGACTCCTAACCGGGGAGCTGTTTTTT. This sequence encodes CASSTRLLTGELFF.